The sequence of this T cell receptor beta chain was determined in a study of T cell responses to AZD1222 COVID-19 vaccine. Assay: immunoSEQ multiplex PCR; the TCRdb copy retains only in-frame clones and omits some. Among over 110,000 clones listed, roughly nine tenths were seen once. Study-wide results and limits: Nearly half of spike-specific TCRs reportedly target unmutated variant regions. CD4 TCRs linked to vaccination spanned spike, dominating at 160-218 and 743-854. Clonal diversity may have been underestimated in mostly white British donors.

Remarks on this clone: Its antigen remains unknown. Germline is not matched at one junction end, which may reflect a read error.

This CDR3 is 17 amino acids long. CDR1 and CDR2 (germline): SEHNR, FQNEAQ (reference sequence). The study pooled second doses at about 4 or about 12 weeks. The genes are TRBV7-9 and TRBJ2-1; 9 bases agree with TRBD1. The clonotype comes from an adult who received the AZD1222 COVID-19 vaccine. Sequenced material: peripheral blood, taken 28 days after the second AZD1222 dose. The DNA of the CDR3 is TGTGCCAGCAGTTTAGCCGGGACAGGGCCCAAATGGAATGAGCAGTTCTTC. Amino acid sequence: CASSLAGTGPKWNEQFF.